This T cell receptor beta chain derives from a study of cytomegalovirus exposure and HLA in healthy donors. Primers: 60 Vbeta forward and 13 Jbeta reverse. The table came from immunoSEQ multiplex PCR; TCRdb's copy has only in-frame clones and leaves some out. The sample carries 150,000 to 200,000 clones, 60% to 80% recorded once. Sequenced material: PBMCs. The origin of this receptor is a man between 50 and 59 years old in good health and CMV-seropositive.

This CDR3 is CASSPGVVMELFF. As DNA, the CDR3 is TGCGCCAGCAGTCCGGGTGTTGTGATGGAGCTGTTTTTT. The gene calls are TRBV5-1 and TRBJ2-2; D gene ambiguous. The CDR3 is made up of 13 amino acids. Trimming removed 5 bases at V and 10 bases at J, with 15 bases between. Germline V gene data show CDR1 as SGHRS and CDR2 as YFSETQ.